This TCR beta chain was sequenced in a study of CD8+CD57+ T cells in acquired aplastic anemia. Study-level findings and limits: Under 35 was the count of CD8+ CDR3 sequences that patients shared with controls. Statistical testing detected no significant gap in CD8+ Simpson's diversity between patients and controls.

The study profiled TCR beta VDJ and CDR3 using genomic DNA as template. TCRdb reprocessed the reads via MiXCR and lists one record per CDR3 protein. The sample contains under 250,000 distinct CDR3 sequences, over 55% of which appear only once. The sequenced patients had an expansion of CD8+CD57+ cells seen by flow cytometry. Every one of the patients had aplastic anemia (severe, acquired). The CDR3 totals 13 residues. The V and J ends lost 0 bases and 8 bases respectively, with 10 bases between them. CDR1 is ENHRY, CDR2 SYGVKD, per germline. The table lists this clonotype with a count of one. Its antigen is unidentified.

The chain carries TRBV10-3 and TRBJ1-1; D is undetermined. Source material: sorted CD4+, CD8+, or CD8+CD57+ T cells (not recorded which) from PBMCs. This TCR was sampled from a human donor with aplastic anemia. CDR3 sequence: CAISESAGQEAFF. The CDR3 coding sequence is TGTGCCATCAGTGAGTCGGCAGGTCAAGAAGCTTTCTTT.